The 9 T cell receptor beta chains given below trace back to one sample, sequenced in a study of T cell repertoires in cytomegalovirus infection. TCRdb analysed the reads with MiXCR anew, one entry per CDR3 protein. The sample holds about 570,000 distinct CDR3 sequences, 35% to 50% seen once. For these TCRs, the target antigens are not known. The sequencing used cultured PBMCs, collected from culture after CMV antigen stimulation. These receptors all stem from a human donor in good health (CMV status not recorded). Some clones in this sample may be carry-over from other donors' samples.

The chain recombines TRBV7-2 with TRBJ1-1; 8 bases align to TRBD1. Germline CDR1 SGHTA, CDR2 FQGNSA. This CDR3 has 15 residues. V was pared by 5 bases and J by 10 bases, with 15 bases of the junction left unmatched. CDR3 DNA sequence: TGTGCCAGCAGCCTATTCCAGGGGGCAGGTTCTTCAGCTTTCTTT. It is translated as CASSLFQGAGSSAFF.

Comments on this clonotype: A read error may produce the germline difference seen at one junction end. J is TRBJ2-7 and V is TRBV19, with TRBD2 matching 8 bases. The length of the CDR3 is 15 residues. Germline loops: CDR1 LNHDA, CDR2 SQIVND (reference sequence). The CDR3 sequence is CASSIAGGPSSEQYF. The CDR3 DNA follows: TGTGCCAGTAGTATAGCGGGAGGGCCCTCCTCCGAGCAGTACTTC.

The chain carries TRBV6-5 and TRBJ2-1; D gene ambiguous. The CDR3 is 16 amino acids. Trimming took 5 bases from V and 0 from J, leaving 14 bases between them. Per the germline V gene, CDR1 is MNHEY and CDR2 is SVGAGI. The CDR3 spells CASSQLRSSSYNEQFF. CDR3 nucleotide sequence: TGTGCCAGCAGTCAACTCAGATCGAGCTCCTACAATGAGCAGTTCTTC.

V gene TRBV4-1 combines with J gene TRBJ2-1, with D tentatively TRBD2 (5 bases). The germline CDR1 and CDR2 sequences are MGHRA and YSYEKL. The V gene lost 5 bases and the J gene lost 12 bases, with 14 bases spanning the gap. This CDR3 contains 12 residues. CDR3 DNA sequence: TGCGCCAGCAGCGAGGACCTGAGGGTGCAGTTCTTC. Protein product: CASSEDLRVQFF.

J is TRBJ2-6 and V is TRBV7-9, with no clear D. V was trimmed by 1 base and J by 8 bases, leaving 6 bases between them. The CDR3 extends over 13 amino acids. CDR1 is SEHNR and CDR2 is FQNEAQ in the germline V gene (reference sequence). DNA of the CDR3: TGTGCCAGCAGCTTAGATCTGACCAACGTCCTGACTTTC. As protein: CASSLDLTNVLTF.

In its sample, this clonotype was seen a few times. The chain uses TRBV6-5 and TRBJ1-6; the match to TRBD1 covers 9 bases. CDR1 is MNHEY, CDR2 SVGAGI, per germline. This CDR3 has 20 residues. Trimming took 0 bases from V and 1 from J; bases not matched to a gene: 10. The CDR3 loop reads CASSYSTRTGVFSYNSPLHF. The CDR3 coding sequence is TGTGCCAGCAGTTACTCGACTCGGACAGGGGTTTTTTCCTATAATTCACCCCTCCACTTT.

Here the CDR3 reads CASSLVRREALGGAFF. The CDR3 nucleotides are TGTGCCAGCAGCTTAGTGCGCCGGGAGGCCCTAGGGGGAGCTTTCTTT. The chain recombines TRBV11-2 with TRBJ1-1, with D perhaps TRBD1 (6 bases). This CDR3 has 16 amino acids. Germline-derived CDR1 and CDR2 are SGHAT and FQNNGV. Trimming took off 1 base at V and 10 bases at J, with 22 bases between the two ends. Based on the CDR3 plus reference TRBV11-2 and TRBJ1-1, the full variable domain is EAGVAQSPRYKIIEKRQSVAFWCNPISGHATLYWYQQILGQGPKLLIQFQNNGVVDDSQLPKDRFSAERLKGVDSTLKIQPAKLEDSAVYLCASSLVRREALGGAFFGQGTRLTVV.

The gene calls are TRBV7-2 and TRBJ2-2, with a weak D call TRBD2 (6 bases). CDR1 SGHTA and CDR2 FQGNSA come from the germline V gene. V was clipped by 5 bases and J by 1 base, with 17 bases between them. The CDR3 spans 17 residues. CDR3 in DNA: TGTGCCAGCAGCCCCCGTGGGGGGTCAATGAACACCGGGGAGCTGTTTTTT. As protein: CASSPRGGSMNTGELFF.

This rearrangement joins TRBV11-2 to TRBJ1-2; 7 bases are shared with TRBD1. V lost 0 bases to trimming and J lost 3 bases; unmatched junction nucleotides: 4. This CDR3 has 15 residues. Germline CDR1 is SGHAT and CDR2 is FQNNGV. This chain's CDR3 is CASSLETGFDYGYTF. In DNA form, the CDR3 reads TGTGCCAGCAGCTTAGAGACAGGGTTTGACTATGGCTACACCTTC.